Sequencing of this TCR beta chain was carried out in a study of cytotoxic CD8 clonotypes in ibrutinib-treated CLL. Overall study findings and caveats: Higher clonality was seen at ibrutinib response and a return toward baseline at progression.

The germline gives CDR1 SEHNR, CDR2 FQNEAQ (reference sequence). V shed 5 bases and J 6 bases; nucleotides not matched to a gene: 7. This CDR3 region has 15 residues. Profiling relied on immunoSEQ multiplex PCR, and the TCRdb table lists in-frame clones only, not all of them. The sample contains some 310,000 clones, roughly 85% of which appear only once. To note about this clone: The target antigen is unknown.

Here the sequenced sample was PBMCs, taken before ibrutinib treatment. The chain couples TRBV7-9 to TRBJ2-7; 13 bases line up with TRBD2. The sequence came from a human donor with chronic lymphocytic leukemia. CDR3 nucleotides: TGTGCCAGCAGCCGGGGGACTAGCGGGACGGCCGAGCAGTACTTC. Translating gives CASSRGTSGTAEQYF. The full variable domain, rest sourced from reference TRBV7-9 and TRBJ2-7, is DTGVSQNPRHKITKRGQNVTFRCDPISEHNRLYWYRQTLGQGPEFLTYFQNEAQLEKSRLLSDRFSAERPKGSFSTLEIQRTEQGDSAMYLCASSRGTSGTAEQYFGPGTRLTVT.